This TCR beta chain was recorded in a study of blood T cell repertoires in COVID-19. The wider study: Samples of COVID-19 (acute and convalescent) were obtained from the United States, Italy and Spain. PBMCs, B-cell-depleted T cells, or T cells provided the cDNA or gDNA that made up the material.

Authors' data handling: Scientists estimated how many nucleated cells there were by amplifying reference gene primers. Method: immunoSEQ multiplex PCR; TCRdb's copy keeps in-frame clones and lacks some. V, J and clone size reflect that table, while D and trimming were determined from the DNA. The sample lists tens of thousands of clones, 75% to 80% occurring once. Sequenced material: peripheral blood. The sequence came from a woman of 80 years or more with acute or convalescent COVID-19.

CDR3: CASSPGLAGTYEQYF. DNA of the CDR3: TGTGCCAGCAGCCCCGGACTAGCGGGTACCTACGAGCAGTACTTC. V gene TRBV13 combines with J gene TRBJ2-7; TRBD2 matches at 11 bases. Germline CDR1 is PRHDT and CDR2 is FYEKMQ (reference sequence). V lost 5 bases and J lost 2; bases outside the gene matches: 5. The CDR3 length is 15 residues.